These T cell receptor beta chains were read from a single sample in a study of T cell responses to AZD1222 COVID-19 vaccine. This table comes from immunoSEQ multiplex PCR, and its TCRdb copy is limited to in-frame clones, with some not included. The repertoire has some 98,000 clones, approximately 91% of them found once; the top ten carry about a sixth. Sequencing was performed on peripheral blood, taken 28 days after the second AZD1222 dose. The receptors were sampled from an adult who received the AZD1222 COVID-19 vaccine. CDR3s include the opening cysteine and the closing phenylalanine or tryptophan. Each record gives: D gene, V gene, J gene, clone size, CDR3 protein, CDR3 DNA. The D gene is left open where the match is weak. Rows may omit the clone size; those that give it use once, few, many or a size class.

D gene: .; V gene: TRBV2; J gene: TRBJ1-5; clone size: .; CDR3 protein: CASSERPFNQPQHF; CDR3 DNA: TGTGCCAGCAGTGAAAGGCCGTTCAATCAGCCCCAGCATTTT
D gene: TRBD1; V gene: TRBV6-5; J gene: TRBJ1-2; clone size: .; CDR3 protein: CASKTGGLANYGYTF; CDR3 DNA: TGTGCCAGCAAAACAGGGGGCCTAGCTAACTATGGCTACACCTTC
D gene: TRBD1; V gene: TRBV7-9; J gene: TRBJ2-4; clone size: .; CDR3 protein: CASSEPRDGQAQRYF; CDR3 DNA: TGTGCCAGCAGCGAACCTAGGGATGGACAGGCCCAGCGATACTTC
D gene: .; V gene: TRBV14; J gene: TRBJ1-2; clone size: .; CDR3 protein: CASSQAWDLPGGYYGYTF; CDR3 DNA: TGTGCCAGCAGCCAAGCGTGGGACCTCCCGGGTGGCTACTATGGCTACACCTTC
D gene: TRBD2; V gene: TRBV6-2/TRBV6-3; J gene: TRBJ2-7; clone size: .; CDR3 protein: CASSYFSSGRSSYYEQYF; CDR3 DNA: TGTGCCAGCAGTTACTTTAGTAGCGGGAGGTCATCTTACTACGAGCAGTACTTC
D gene: .; V gene: TRBV30; J gene: TRBJ1-1; clone size: .; CDR3 protein: CAWARGTEAFF; CDR3 DNA: TGTGCCTGGGCTAGGGGTACTGAAGCTTTCTTT
D gene: .; V gene: TRBV5-1; J gene: TRBJ1-3; clone size: .; CDR3 protein: CASSLAGPLRGNTIYF; CDR3 DNA: TGCGCCAGCAGCTTGGCCGGTCCTCTAAGAGGAAACACCATATATTTT
D gene: TRBD1; V gene: TRBV2; J gene: TRBJ1-6; clone size: .; CDR3 protein: CAVQGATYNSPLHF; CDR3 DNA: TGTGCCGTACAGGGGGCCACCTATAATTCACCCCTCCACTTT
D gene: .; V gene: TRBV10-2; J gene: TRBJ2-7; clone size: .; CDR3 protein: CASSESGEQYF; CDR3 DNA: TGCGCCAGCAGTGAGTCGGGTGAGCAGTACTTC
D gene: .; V gene: TRBV7-3; J gene: TRBJ1-3; clone size: .; CDR3 protein: CASSLSPLSTGNTIYF; CDR3 DNA: TGTGCCAGCAGCTTATCTCCACTCTCCACTGGAAACACCATATATTTT
D gene: TRBD1; V gene: TRBV2; J gene: TRBJ1-5; clone size: .; CDR3 protein: CASSKFGQGAIQPQHF; CDR3 DNA: TGTGCCAGCAGCAAATTTGGACAGGGCGCGATTCAGCCCCAGCATTTT
D gene: .; V gene: TRBV29-1; J gene: TRBJ2-7; clone size: .; CDR3 protein: CSVQSYEQYF; CDR3 DNA: TGCAGCGTTCAATCCTACGAGCAGTACTTC
D gene: TRBD1; V gene: TRBV18; J gene: TRBJ2-5; clone size: .; CDR3 protein: CASSPRQGSQETQYF; CDR3 DNA: TGTGCCAGCTCACCTCGACAGGGTAGCCAAGAGACCCAGTACTTC
D gene: TRBD1; V gene: TRBV7-2; J gene: TRBJ2-1; clone size: .; CDR3 protein: CASSQGDSYNEQFF; CDR3 DNA: TGTGCCAGCTCCCAGGGGGACTCCTACAATGAGCAGTTCTTC
D gene: .; V gene: TRBV28; J gene: TRBJ1-6; clone size: .; CDR3 protein: CASSLSPNSPLHF; CDR3 DNA: TGTGCCAGCAGTTTAAGCCCTAATTCACCCCTCCACTTT
D gene: TRBD2; V gene: TRBV19; J gene: TRBJ2-7; clone size: .; CDR3 protein: CASSPSAGGNYEQYF; CDR3 DNA: TGTGCCAGTAGCCCCTCAGCGGGAGGTAACTACGAGCAGTACTTC
D gene: .; V gene: TRBV11-3; J gene: TRBJ2-3; clone size: .; CDR3 protein: CASSSSDGHSTDTQYF; CDR3 DNA: TGTGCCAGCAGCTCCTCCGATGGACACAGCACAGATACGCAGTATTTT
D gene: TRBD2; V gene: TRBV5-1; J gene: TRBJ2-1; clone size: once; CDR3 protein: CASSPTTSGRVHEQFF; CDR3 DNA: TGCGCCAGCAGCCCAACCACTAGCGGGAGGGTCCATGAGCAGTTCTTC
D gene: .; V gene: TRBV27; J gene: TRBJ2-5; clone size: .; CDR3 protein: CASSPSGVGQYF; CDR3 DNA: TGTGCCAGCAGTCCCTCGGGGGTTGGCCAGTACTTC
D gene: .; V gene: TRBV9; J gene: TRBJ2-1; clone size: .; CDR3 protein: CASSIDGSSYNEQFF; CDR3 DNA: TGTGCCAGCAGCATCGACGGGAGCTCCTACAATGAGCAGTTCTTC
D gene: .; V gene: TRBV9; J gene: TRBJ2-3; clone size: .; CDR3 protein: CASSATDTQYF; CDR3 DNA: TGTGCCAGCAGCGCCACAGATACGCAGTATTTT
D gene: TRBD2; V gene: TRBV7-9; J gene: TRBJ2-1; clone size: .; CDR3 protein: CASSSYTSESSYNEQFF; CDR3 DNA: TGTGCCAGCAGCTCATATACTAGCGAGAGCTCCTACAATGAGCAGTTCTTC
D gene: .; V gene: TRBV28; J gene: TRBJ1-2; clone size: .; CDR3 protein: CASGRTATNGYTF; CDR3 DNA: TGTGCCAGCGGACGCACCGCGACGAATGGCTACACCTTC
D gene: .; V gene: TRBV3-1/TRBV3-2; J gene: TRBJ1-2; clone size: .; CDR3 protein: CASSQDRDTGWSTF; CDR3 DNA: TGTGCCAGCAGCCAAGATCGGGATACAGGGTGGAGCACCTTC
D gene: TRBD2; V gene: TRBV7-3; J gene: TRBJ2-1; clone size: .; CDR3 protein: CASSLTTSGKWGKHNEQFF; CDR3 DNA: TGTGCCAGCAGCTTAACGACTAGCGGGAAATGGGGAAAACACAATGAGCAGTTCTTC
D gene: TRBD2; V gene: TRBV7-2; J gene: TRBJ2-1; clone size: .; CDR3 protein: CASSQPSGVYNEQFF; CDR3 DNA: TGTGCCAGCAGCCAGCCAAGCGGGGTATACAATGAGCAGTTCTTC
D gene: .; V gene: TRBV27; J gene: TRBJ2-1; clone size: .; CDR3 protein: CASSFQGYNEQFF; CDR3 DNA: TGTGCCAGCAGTTTCCAGGGTTACAATGAGCAGTTCTTC
D gene: TRBD2; V gene: TRBV28; J gene: TRBJ2-5; clone size: .; CDR3 protein: CASITHGSSGSGETQYF; CDR3 DNA: TGTGCCAGCATAACCCACGGGAGTAGCGGGAGTGGTGAGACCCAGTACTTC
D gene: .; V gene: TRBV5-4; J gene: TRBJ2-7; clone size: .; CDR3 protein: CASSPDPGRTYEQYF; CDR3 DNA: TGTGCCAGCAGCCCGGACCCGGGACGGACCTACGAGCAGTACTTC
D gene: TRBD2; V gene: TRBV11-3; J gene: TRBJ2-5; clone size: .; CDR3 protein: CASSITGTSGIKTQYF; CDR3 DNA: TGTGCCAGCAGCATCACCGGGACTAGCGGGATAAAGACCCAGTACTTC
D gene: .; V gene: TRBV13; J gene: TRBJ2-2; clone size: .; CDR3 protein: CASSLAGYEGTGELFF; CDR3 DNA: TGTGCCAGCAGCTTAGCCGGGTATGAGGGTACCGGGGAGCTGTTTTTT
D gene: .; V gene: TRBV7-9; J gene: TRBJ1-2; clone size: .; CDR3 protein: CASSLAGEHGYTF; CDR3 DNA: TGTGCCAGCAGCTTAGCGGGGGAACATGGCTACACCTTC
D gene: .; V gene: TRBV28; J gene: TRBJ1-5; clone size: .; CDR3 protein: CASSSSEGFSNQPQHF; CDR3 DNA: TGTGCCAGCAGTTCAAGTGAGGGGTTTAGCAATCAGCCCCAGCATTTT
D gene: TRBD1; V gene: TRBV6-6; J gene: TRBJ2-5; clone size: .; CDR3 protein: CASSSAQGLSETQYF; CDR3 DNA: TGTGCCAGCAGTTCGGCACAGGGGTTATCAGAGACCCAGTACTTC
D gene: .; V gene: TRBV9; J gene: TRBJ2-2; clone size: .; CDR3 protein: CASSVGGTNTGELFF; CDR3 DNA: TGTGCCAGCAGCGTAGGCGGGACGAACACCGGGGAGCTGTTTTTT
D gene: TRBD1; V gene: TRBV7-3; J gene: TRBJ2-2; clone size: once; CDR3 protein: CASSLLDRVGGELFF; CDR3 DNA: TGTGCCAGCAGCTTACTCGACAGGGTCGGCGGGGAGCTGTTTTTT
D gene: TRBD1; V gene: TRBV30; J gene: TRBJ1-2; clone size: .; CDR3 protein: CAWSASGQGGGYTF; CDR3 DNA: TGTGCCTGGAGTGCCTCGGGACAGGGGGGCGGCTACACCTTC
D gene: TRBD1; V gene: TRBV30; J gene: TRBJ2-7; clone size: once; CDR3 protein: CAWTTGTGVRYEQYF; CDR3 DNA: TGTGCCTGGACCACCGGGACAGGGGTTAGGTACGAGCAGTACTTC
D gene: TRBD1; V gene: TRBV7-9; J gene: TRBJ1-1; clone size: .; CDR3 protein: CASSLGLMGAGGSTEAFF; CDR3 DNA: TGTGCCAGCAGCTTAGGCCTTATGGGGGCAGGGGGCTCCACTGAAGCTTTCTTT
D gene: .; V gene: TRBV6-1; J gene: TRBJ1-4; clone size: .; CDR3 protein: CASSEALGGAEKLFF; CDR3 DNA: TGTGCCAGCAGTGAAGCTTTAGGGGGGGCTGAAAAACTGTTTTTT
D gene: TRBD2; V gene: TRBV4-1; J gene: TRBJ2-7; clone size: .; CDR3 protein: CASRPGGTYEQYF; CDR3 DNA: TGCGCCAGCAGGCCGGGAGGTACCTACGAGCAGTACTTC
D gene: .; V gene: TRBV9; J gene: TRBJ1-6; clone size: .; CDR3 protein: CASSVANNSPLHF; CDR3 DNA: TGTGCCAGCAGCGTAGCTAATAATTCACCCCTCCACTTT
D gene: .; V gene: TRBV11-2; J gene: TRBJ1-1; clone size: .; CDR3 protein: CASSFEGLGSFF; CDR3 DNA: TGTGCCAGCAGCTTTGAAGGGTTGGGTTCTTTCTTT
D gene: TRBD1; V gene: TRBV30; J gene: TRBJ2-5; clone size: .; CDR3 protein: CAWVGQGQETQYF; CDR3 DNA: TGTGCCTGGGTGGGACAGGGGCAAGAGACCCAGTACTTC
D gene: .; V gene: TRBV2; J gene: TRBJ2-2; clone size: .; CDR3 protein: CASRLTGSSGELFF; CDR3 DNA: TGTGCCAGCAGGTTGACAGGTTCAAGCGGGGAGCTGTTTTTT
D gene: TRBD1; V gene: TRBV27; J gene: TRBJ1-6; clone size: .; CDR3 protein: CASSPPGTEQPLHF; CDR3 DNA: TGTGCCAGCAGTCCCCCCGGGACAGAACAACCCCTCCACTTT
D gene: .; V gene: TRBV28; J gene: TRBJ1-5; clone size: .; CDR3 protein: CASSFSRWQYNQPQHF; CDR3 DNA: TGTGCCAGCAGTTTCTCGAGGTGGCAATACAATCAGCCCCAGCATTTT
D gene: TRBD1; V gene: TRBV12-3/TRBV12-4; J gene: TRBJ1-1; clone size: .; CDR3 protein: CASSHRDRGEAFF; CDR3 DNA: TGTGCCAGCAGTCACCGAGACAGGGGTGAAGCTTTCTTT
D gene: TRBD2; V gene: TRBV6-2/TRBV6-3; J gene: TRBJ2-3; clone size: .; CDR3 protein: CASSTGLAGATDTQYF; CDR3 DNA: TGTGCCAGCAGCACCGGACTAGCGGGAGCCACAGATACGCAGTATTTT
D gene: TRBD1; V gene: TRBV19; J gene: TRBJ2-7; clone size: .; CDR3 protein: CASSSGTGSYEQYF; CDR3 DNA: TGTGCCAGTAGTTCGGGGACAGGCTCCTACGAGCAGTACTTC